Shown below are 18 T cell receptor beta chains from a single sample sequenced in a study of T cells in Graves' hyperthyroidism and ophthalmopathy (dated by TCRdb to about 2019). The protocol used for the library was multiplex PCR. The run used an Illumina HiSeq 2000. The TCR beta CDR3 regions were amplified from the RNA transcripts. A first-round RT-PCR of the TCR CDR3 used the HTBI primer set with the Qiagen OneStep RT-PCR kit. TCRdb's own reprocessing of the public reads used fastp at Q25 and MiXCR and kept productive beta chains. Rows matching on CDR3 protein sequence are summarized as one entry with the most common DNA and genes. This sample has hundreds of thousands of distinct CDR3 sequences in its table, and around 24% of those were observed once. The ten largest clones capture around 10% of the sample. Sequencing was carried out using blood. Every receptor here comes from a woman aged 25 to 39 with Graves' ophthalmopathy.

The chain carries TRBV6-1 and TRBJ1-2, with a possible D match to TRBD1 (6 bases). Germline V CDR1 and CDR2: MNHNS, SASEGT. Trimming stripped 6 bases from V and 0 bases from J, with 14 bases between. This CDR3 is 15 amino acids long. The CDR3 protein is CASRQGLPPNYGYTF. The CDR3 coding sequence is TGTGCCAGCAGGCAGGGGCTCCCGCCTAACTATGGCTACACCTTC.

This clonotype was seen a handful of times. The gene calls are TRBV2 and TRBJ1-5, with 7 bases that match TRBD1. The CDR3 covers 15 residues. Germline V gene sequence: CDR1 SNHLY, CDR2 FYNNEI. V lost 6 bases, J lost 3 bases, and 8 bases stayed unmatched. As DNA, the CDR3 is TGTGCCAGCAGCTCCGGGACAGATTACAATCAGCCCCAGCATTTT. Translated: CASSSGTDYNQPQHF. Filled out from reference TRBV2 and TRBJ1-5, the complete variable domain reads EPEVTQTPSHQVTQMGQEVILRCVPISNHLYFYWYRQILGQKVEFLVSFYNNEISEKSEIFDDQFSVERPDGSNFTLKIRSTKLEDSAMYFCASSSGTDYNQPQHFGDGTRLSIL.

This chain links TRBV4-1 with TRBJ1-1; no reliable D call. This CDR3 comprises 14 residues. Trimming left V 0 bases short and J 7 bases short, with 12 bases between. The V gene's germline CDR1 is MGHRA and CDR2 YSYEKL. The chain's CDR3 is CASSQEETRSEAFF. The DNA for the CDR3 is TGCGCCAGCAGCCAAGAAGAGACGCGAAGTGAAGCTTTCTTT.

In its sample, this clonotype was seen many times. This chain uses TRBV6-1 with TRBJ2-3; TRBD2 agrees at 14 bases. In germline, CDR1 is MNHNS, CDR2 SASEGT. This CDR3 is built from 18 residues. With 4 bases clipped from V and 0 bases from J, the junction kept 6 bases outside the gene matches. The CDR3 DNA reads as TGTGCCAGCAGTGTTGGGACTAGCGGGGGCTCTAGCACAGATACGCAGTATTTT. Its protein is CASSVGTSGGSSTDTQYF.

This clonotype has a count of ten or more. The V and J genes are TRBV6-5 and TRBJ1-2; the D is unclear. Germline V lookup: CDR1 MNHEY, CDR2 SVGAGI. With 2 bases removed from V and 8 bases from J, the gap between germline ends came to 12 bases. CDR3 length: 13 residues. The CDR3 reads CASSYVEMEGYTF. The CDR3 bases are TGTGCCAGCAGTTACGTGGAAATGGAGGGCTACACCTTC.

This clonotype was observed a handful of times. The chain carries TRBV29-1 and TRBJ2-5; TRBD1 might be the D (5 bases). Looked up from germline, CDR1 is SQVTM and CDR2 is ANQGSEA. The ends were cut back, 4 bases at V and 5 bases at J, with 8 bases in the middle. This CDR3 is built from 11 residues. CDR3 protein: CSVGQWETQYF. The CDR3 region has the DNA TGCAGCGTTGGACAGTGGGAGACCCAGTACTTC. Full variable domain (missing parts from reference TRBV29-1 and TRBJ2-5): SAVISQKPSRDICQRGTSLTIQCQVDSQVTMMFWYRQQPGQSLTLIATANQGSEATYESGFVIDKFPISRPNLTFSTLTVSNMSPEDSSIYLCSVGQWETQYFGPGTRLLVL.

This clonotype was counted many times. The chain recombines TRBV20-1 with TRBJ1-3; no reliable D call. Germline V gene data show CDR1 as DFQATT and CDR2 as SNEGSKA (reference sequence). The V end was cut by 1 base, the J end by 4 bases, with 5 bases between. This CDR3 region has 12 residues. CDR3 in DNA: TGCAGTGCTAGAGGGGAAGGAAACACCATATATTTT. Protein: CSARGEGNTIYF.

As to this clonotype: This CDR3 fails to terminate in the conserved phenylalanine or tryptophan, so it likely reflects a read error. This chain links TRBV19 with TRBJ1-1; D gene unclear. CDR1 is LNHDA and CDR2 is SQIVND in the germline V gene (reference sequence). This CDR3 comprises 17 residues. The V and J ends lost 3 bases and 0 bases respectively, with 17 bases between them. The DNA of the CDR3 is TGTGCCAGTAGTATTTTCGGAGGTTCAATCATGAACACTGAAGCTTTCTAT. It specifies CASSIFGGSIMNTEAFY.

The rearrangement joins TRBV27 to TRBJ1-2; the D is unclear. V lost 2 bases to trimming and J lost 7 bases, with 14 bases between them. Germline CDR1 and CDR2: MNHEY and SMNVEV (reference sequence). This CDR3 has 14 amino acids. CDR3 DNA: TGTGCCAGCAGTTTAGCCGGACCGGCCGCTGGCTACACCTTC. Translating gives CASSLAGPAAGYTF.

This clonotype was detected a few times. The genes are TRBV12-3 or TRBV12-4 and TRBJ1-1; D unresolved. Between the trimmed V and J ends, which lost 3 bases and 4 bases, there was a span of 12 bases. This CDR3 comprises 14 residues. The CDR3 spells CASSFTGDATEAFF. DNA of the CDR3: TGTGCCAGCAGTTTCACGGGAGATGCCACTGAAGCTTTCTTT.

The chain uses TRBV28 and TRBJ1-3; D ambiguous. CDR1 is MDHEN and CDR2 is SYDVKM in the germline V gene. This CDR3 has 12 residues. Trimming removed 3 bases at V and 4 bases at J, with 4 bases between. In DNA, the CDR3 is TGTGCCAGCAGTTTCAGGGGAAACACCATATATTTT. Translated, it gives CASSFRGNTIYF.

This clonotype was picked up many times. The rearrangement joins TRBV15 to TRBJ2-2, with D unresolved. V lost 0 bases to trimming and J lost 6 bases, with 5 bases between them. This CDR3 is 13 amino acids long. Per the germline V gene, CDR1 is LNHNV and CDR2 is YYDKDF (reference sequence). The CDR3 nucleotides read TGTGCCACCAGCAGAGATCTTTCCGGGGAGCTGTTTTTT. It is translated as CATSRDLSGELFF.

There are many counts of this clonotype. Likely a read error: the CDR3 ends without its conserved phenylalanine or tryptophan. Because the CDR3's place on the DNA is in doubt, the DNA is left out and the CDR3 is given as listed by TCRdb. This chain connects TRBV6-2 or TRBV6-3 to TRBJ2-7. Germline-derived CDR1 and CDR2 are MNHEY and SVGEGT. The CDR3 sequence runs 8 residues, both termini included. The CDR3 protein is CASSHCFL.

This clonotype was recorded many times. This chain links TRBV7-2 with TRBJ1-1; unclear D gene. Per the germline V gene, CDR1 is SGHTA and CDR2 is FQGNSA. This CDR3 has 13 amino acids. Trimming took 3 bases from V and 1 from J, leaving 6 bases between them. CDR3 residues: CASSLRWNTEAFF. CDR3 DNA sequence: TGTGCCAGCAGCTTGAGGTGGAACACTGAAGCTTTCTTT.

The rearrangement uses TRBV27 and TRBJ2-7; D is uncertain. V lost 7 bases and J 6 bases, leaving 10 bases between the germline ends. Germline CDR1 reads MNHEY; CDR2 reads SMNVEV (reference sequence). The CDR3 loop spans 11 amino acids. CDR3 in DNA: TGTGCCAGCACCCGGGTGGGCGAGCAGTACTTC. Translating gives CASTRVGEQYF.

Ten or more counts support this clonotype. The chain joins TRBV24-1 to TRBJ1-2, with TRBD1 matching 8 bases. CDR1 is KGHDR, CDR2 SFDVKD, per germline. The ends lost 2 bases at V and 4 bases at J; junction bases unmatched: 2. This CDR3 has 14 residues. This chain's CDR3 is CATSDSDRVYGYTF. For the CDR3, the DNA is TGTGCCACCAGTGATTCGGACAGGGTCTATGGCTACACCTTC.

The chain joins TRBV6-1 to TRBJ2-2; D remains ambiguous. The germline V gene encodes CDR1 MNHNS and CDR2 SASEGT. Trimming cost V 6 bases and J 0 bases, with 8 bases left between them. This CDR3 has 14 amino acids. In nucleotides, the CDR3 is TGTGCCAGCAGGGAGCTATCGAACACCGGGGAGCTGTTTTTT. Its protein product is CASRELSNTGELFF.

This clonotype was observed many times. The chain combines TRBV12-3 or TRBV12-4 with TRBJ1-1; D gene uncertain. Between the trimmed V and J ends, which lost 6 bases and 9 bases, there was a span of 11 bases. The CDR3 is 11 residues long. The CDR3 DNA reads TGTGCCAGCAGACCCGGGGAGAAAGCTTTCTTT. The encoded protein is CASRPGEKAFF.